A single sample is the source of the 13 T cell receptor beta chains below, sequenced in a study of control samples from healthy donors and cancer patients (dated by TCRdb to 2018 to 2020). Libraries were constructed by the immunoSEQ multiplex PCR assay. Not all clones reach the TCRdb copy of this immuneACCESS table, which keeps in-frame sequences only. Checked studies attribute under half of the gap to unresolved V genes and leave the rest unexplained. The sample data list 90,000 to 100,000 clones, and 90% of these were observed just once. Roughly 3.4% of the sample belongs to the ten largest clones. Material for sequencing was blood. The origin of the receptors is a woman between 18 and 29 years old in good health.

The CDR3 is CASSSWITLHF. CDR3 sequence (DNA): TGTGCCAGCAGCTCCTGGATCACCCTCCACTTT. The rearrangement joins TRBV7-2 to TRBJ1-6; D is unresolved. Per germline, CDR1 SGHTA and CDR2 FQGNSA. V lost 4 bases, J lost 14 bases, and 9 bases lay in between. The CDR3 covers 11 residues.

Points on this clone: In the same sample, other DNA sequences code for this CDR3. This chain links TRBV18 with TRBJ2-7, with D perhaps matching TRBD1 or TRBD2 (6 bases each). This CDR3 contains 15 residues. V was clipped by 1 base and J by 2 bases, with 12 bases between them. The germline gives CDR1 KGHSH, CDR2 LQKENI. The CDR3 reads CASSPRRGDPYEQYF. CDR3 nucleotides: TGTGCCAGCTCACCACGGAGGGGGGACCCCTACGAGCAGTACTTC.

The chain uses TRBV6-5 and TRBJ2-1; D is undetermined. V was pared by 0 bases and J by 0 bases, with 9 bases between. The CDR3 extends over 16 amino acids. Germline V gene data show CDR1 as MNHEY and CDR2 as SVGAGI. The CDR3 DNA reads as TGTGCCAGCAGTTACTCGGACGAGAGCTCCTACAATGAGCAGTTCTTC. Translation gives CASSYSDESSYNEQFF.

The chain recombines TRBV14 with TRBJ1-1; maybe TRBD1 (5 bases). The CDR3 contains 15 residues. CDR1 is SGHDN, CDR2 FVKESK, per germline. The V and J ends lost 0 bases and 3 bases respectively, with 11 bases between them. The DNA of the CDR3 is TGTGCCAGCAGCCAAGACGGCAGGGTTGACACTGAAGCTTTCTTT. This codes for CASSQDGRVDTEAFF.

V usage is TRBV2 and J usage is TRBJ1-2, with D perhaps matching TRBD1 (5 bases). Trimming left V 3 bases short and J 2 bases short, with 13 bases between. The CDR3 is made up of 15 amino acids. Germline V CDR1 and CDR2: SNHLY, FYNNEI. The CDR3 coding sequence is TGTGCCAGCAGTGATGAAGGGGCACGGAACTATGGCTACACCTTC. This codes for CASSDEGARNYGYTF.

J is TRBJ1-2 and V is TRBV3-1 (or the pseudogene TRBV3-2); D ambiguous. The CDR3 has 15 amino acids. The germline gives CDR1 LGHDT, CDR2 YNNKEL (reference sequence). V shed 0 bases and J shed 4 bases, with 12 bases lying between them. The CDR3 DNA follows: TGTGCCAGCAGCCAAGATCTGGGCGCGGGCTATGGCTACACCTTC. Its protein is CASSQDLGAGYGYTF.

The J gene is TRBJ1-5, the V gene TRBV15; D gene unclear. Trimming cost V 0 bases and J 2 bases, with 14 bases left between them. The germline V gene has CDR1 LNHNV and CDR2 YYDKDF (reference sequence). The CDR3 spans 17 residues. In DNA form, the CDR3 reads TGTGCCACCAGCAGAGATCCCCTCGGCCGAGGCAATCAGCCCCAGCATTTT. As protein: CATSRDPLGRGNQPQHF. The whole variable domain, remainder taken from reference TRBV15 and TRBJ1-5, is DAMVIQNPRYQVTQFGKPVTLSCSQTLNHNVMYWYQQKSSQAPKLLFHYYDKDFNNEADTPDNFQSRRPNTSFCFLDIRSPGLGDTAMYLCATSRDPLGRGNQPQHFGDGTRLSIL.

The chain employs TRBV11-2 and TRBJ2-7; a weak D match, TRBD1 (6 bases). CDR3 length: 13 amino acids. V lost 5 bases, J lost 9 bases, and 17 bases lay in between. The germline V gene has CDR1 SGHAT and CDR2 FQNNGV. The CDR3 spells CASSVQQGQGQYF. The CDR3, as DNA: TGTGCCAGCAGCGTTCAACAGGGCCAAGGGCAGTACTTC.

This chain joins TRBV4-2 and TRBJ1-1; TRBD1 agrees at 9 bases. Germline lookup yields CDR1 LGHNA and CDR2 YNFKEQ. Trimming removed 1 base from V and 0 bases from J; junction bases left unmatched: 3. The length of the CDR3 is 16 residues. CDR3 amino acids: CASSQGDRVLNTEAFF. DNA for the CDR3: TGTGCCAGCAGCCAAGGGGACAGGGTGTTGAACACTGAAGCTTTCTTT.

The V gene is TRBV19, the J gene TRBJ1-4, with a tentative D call TRBD1 (5 bases). This CDR3 region has 15 residues. Germline V gene lookup returns CDR1 LNHDA and CDR2 SQIVND (reference sequence). With 4 bases removed from V and 5 bases from J, the gap between germline ends came to 14 bases. The DNA of the CDR3 is TGTGCCAGTAGTACCCCGGGACGGGTGAATGAAAAACTGTTTTTT. It codes for CASSTPGRVNEKLFF. The full variable domain, with the rest looked up from reference TRBV19 and TRBJ1-4, is DGGITQSPKYLFRKEGQNVTLSCEQNLNHDAMYWYRQDPGQGLRLIYYSQIVNDFQKGDIAEGYSVSREKKESFPLTVTSAQKNPTAFYLCASSTPGRVNEKLFFGSGTQLSVL.

The V gene is TRBV10-1, the J gene TRBJ1-4, with TRBD1 as a possible D gene (5 bases). The CDR3 consists of 14 residues. The ends were cut back, 5 bases at V and 8 bases at J, with 15 bases in the middle. Germline-derived CDR1 and CDR2 are WNHNN and SYGVQD (reference sequence). The CDR3 coding sequence is TGCGCCAGCAGTCCTTTTGGGGGAGAAGAAAAACTGTTTTTT. Translation: CASSPFGGEEKLFF.

This clone was observed a single time. The genes are TRBV5-1 and TRBJ1-4; no clear D. The V gene lost 2 bases and the J gene lost 8 bases, with 4 bases spanning the gap. Germline-derived CDR1 and CDR2 are SGHRS and YFSETQ. The CDR3 sequence is 11 residues long. CDR3 bases: TGCGCCAGCAGCTTCGGGGAAAAACTGTTTTTT. Protein: CASSFGEKLFF.

The CDR3 protein is CASSRYWTDSQETQYF. The CDR3 nucleotides read TGTGCCAGTAGTCGGTACTGGACAGACTCCCAAGAGACCCAGTACTTC. The genes are TRBV19 and TRBJ2-5; D perhaps matches TRBD1 (6 bases). Deletions cut 5 bases from V and 1 base from J, with 17 bases between. Per germline, CDR1 LNHDA and CDR2 SQIVND (reference sequence). The CDR3 has 16 amino acids.